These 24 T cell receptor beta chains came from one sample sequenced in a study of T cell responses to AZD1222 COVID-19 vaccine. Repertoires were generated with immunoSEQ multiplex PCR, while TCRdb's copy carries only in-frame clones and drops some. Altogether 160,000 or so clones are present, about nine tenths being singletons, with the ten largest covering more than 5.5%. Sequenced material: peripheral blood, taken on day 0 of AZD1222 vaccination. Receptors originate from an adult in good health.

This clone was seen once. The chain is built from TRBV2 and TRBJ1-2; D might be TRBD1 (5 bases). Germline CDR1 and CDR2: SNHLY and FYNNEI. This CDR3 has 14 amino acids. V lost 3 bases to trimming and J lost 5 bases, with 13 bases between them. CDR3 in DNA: TGTGCCAGCAGTGACCCCCGGGGGAGGTATGGCTACACCTTC. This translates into CASSDPRGRYGYTF.

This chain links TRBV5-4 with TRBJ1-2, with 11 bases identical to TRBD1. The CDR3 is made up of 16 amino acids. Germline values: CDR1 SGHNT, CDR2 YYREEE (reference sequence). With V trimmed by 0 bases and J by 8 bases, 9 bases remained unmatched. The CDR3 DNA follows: TGTGCCAGCAGCTTGGGGACAGGGGGCGCGAAAGGAGGCTACACCTTC. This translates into CASSLGTGGAKGGYTF.

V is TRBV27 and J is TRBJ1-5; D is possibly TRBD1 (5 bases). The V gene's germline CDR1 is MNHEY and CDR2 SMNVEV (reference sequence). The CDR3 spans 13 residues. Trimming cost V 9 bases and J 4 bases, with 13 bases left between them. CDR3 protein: CASSRAGNQPQHF. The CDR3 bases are TGTGCCAGTTCAAGGGCAGGGAATCAGCCCCAGCATTTT.

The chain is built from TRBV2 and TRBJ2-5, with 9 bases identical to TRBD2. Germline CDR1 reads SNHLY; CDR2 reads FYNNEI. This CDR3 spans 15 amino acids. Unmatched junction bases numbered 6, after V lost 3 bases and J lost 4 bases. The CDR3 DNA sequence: TGTGCCAGCAGTGAGAGGCGGGGGGGTTCAGAGACCCAGTACTTC. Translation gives CASSERRGGSETQYF.

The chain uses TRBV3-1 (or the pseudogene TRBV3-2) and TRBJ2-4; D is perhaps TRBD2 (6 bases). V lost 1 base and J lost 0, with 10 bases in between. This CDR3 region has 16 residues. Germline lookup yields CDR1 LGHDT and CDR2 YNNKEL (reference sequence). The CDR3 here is CASSQGTGLAKNIQYF. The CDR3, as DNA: TGTGCCAGCAGCCAAGGGACGGGACTAGCCAAAAACATTCAGTACTTC.

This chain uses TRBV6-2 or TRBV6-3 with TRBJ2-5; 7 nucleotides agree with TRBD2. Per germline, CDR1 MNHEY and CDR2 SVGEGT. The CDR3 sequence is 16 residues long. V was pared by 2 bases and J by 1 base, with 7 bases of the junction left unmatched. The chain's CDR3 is CASSYRLAELQETQYF. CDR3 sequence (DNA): TGTGCCAGCAGTTACCGTCTAGCGGAGCTCCAAGAGACCCAGTACTTC.

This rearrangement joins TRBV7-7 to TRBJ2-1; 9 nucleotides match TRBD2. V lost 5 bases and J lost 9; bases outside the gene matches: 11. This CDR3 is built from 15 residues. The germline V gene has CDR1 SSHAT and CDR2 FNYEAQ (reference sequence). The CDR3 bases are TGTGCCAGCAGCACAGATAGCGGGAGAACGAGTGAGCAGTTCTTC. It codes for CASSTDSGRTSEQFF.

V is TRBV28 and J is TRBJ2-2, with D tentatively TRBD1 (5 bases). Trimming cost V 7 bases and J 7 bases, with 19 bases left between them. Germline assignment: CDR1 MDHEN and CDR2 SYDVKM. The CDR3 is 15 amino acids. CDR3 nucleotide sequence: TGTGCCAGCACTCCCTCATTGACAGTTCACGGGGAGCTGTTTTTT. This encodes CASTPSLTVHGELFF. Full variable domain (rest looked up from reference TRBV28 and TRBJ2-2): DVKVTQSSRYLVKRTGEKVFLECVQDMDHENMFWYRQDPGLGLRLIYFSYDVKMKEKGDIPEGYSVSREKKERFSLILESASTNQTSMYLCASTPSLTVHGELFFGEGSRLTVL.

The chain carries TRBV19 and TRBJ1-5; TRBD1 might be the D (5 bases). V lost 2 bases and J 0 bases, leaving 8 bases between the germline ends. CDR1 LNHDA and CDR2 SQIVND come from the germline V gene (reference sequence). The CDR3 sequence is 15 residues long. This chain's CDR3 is CASSIQGISNQPQHF. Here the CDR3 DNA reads TGTGCCAGTAGTATACAGGGTATTAGCAATCAGCCCCAGCATTTT.

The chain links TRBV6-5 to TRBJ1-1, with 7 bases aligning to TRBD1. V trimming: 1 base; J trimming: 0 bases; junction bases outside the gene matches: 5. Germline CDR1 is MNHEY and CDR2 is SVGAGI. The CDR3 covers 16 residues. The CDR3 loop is CASSYLGQKLNTEAFF. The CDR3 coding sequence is TGTGCCAGCAGTTACTTGGGACAGAAGTTGAACACTGAAGCTTTCTTT.

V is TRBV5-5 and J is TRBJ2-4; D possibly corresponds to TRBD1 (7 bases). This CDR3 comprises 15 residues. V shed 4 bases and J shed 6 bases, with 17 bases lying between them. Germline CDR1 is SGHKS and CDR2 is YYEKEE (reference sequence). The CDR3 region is CASSQGGWERNIQYF. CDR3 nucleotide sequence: TGTGCCAGCAGCCAGGGGGGCTGGGAGAGAAACATTCAGTACTTC.

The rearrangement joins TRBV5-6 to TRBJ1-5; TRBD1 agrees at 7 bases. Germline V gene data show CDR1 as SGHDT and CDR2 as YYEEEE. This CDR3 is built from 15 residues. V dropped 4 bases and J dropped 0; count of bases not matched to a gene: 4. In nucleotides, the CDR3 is TGTGCCAGCAGCCTGGACAGGACTAGCAATCAGCCCCAGCATTTT. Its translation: CASSLDRTSNQPQHF.

The CDR3 region has the DNA TGTGCCAGCAGCATCAAAAAGGGTTCCGATAATTCACCCCTCCACTTT. Its translation: CASSIKKGSDNSPLHF. V usage is TRBV13 and J usage is TRBJ1-6, with D unresolved. V was shortened by 5 bases and J by 5 bases, with 16 bases between the two germline ends. This CDR3 has 16 residues. Germline V lookup: CDR1 PRHDT, CDR2 FYEKMQ (reference sequence).

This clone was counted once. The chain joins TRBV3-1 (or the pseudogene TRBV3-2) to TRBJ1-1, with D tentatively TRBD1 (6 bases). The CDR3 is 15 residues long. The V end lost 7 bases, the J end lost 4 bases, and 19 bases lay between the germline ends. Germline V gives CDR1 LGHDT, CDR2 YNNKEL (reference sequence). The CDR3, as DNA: TGTGCCAGCACCGGGGGGGGCGCGGTCAGCACTGAAGCTTTCTTT. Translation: CASTGGGAVSTEAFF.

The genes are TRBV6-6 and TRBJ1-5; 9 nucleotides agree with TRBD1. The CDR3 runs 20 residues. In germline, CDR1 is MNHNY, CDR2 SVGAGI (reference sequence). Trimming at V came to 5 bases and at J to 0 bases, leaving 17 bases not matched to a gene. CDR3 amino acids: CASSPGQGLGAAFSNQPQHF. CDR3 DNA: TGTGCCAGCAGTCCAGGACAGGGGCTTGGGGCCGCCTTTAGCAATCAGCCCCAGCATTTT.

CDR3: CASSRDRGTGEQYF. The CDR3 DNA reads TGCGCCAGCAGCCGAGACCGGGGTACGGGGGAGCAGTACTTC. This chain connects TRBV4-3 to TRBJ2-7; perhaps TRBD2 as D (5 bases). V dropped 4 bases and J dropped 7 bases, with 17 bases sitting between them. This CDR3 is built from 14 residues. The germline gives CDR1 LGHNA, CDR2 YSLEER.

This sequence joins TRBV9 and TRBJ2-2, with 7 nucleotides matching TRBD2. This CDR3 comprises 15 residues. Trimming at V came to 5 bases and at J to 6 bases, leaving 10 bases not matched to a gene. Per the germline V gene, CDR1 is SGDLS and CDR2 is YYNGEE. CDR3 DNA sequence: TGTGCCAGCAGTACCTCTGGGAGGGGCGCCGGGGAGCTGTTTTTT. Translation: CASSTSGRGAGELFF.

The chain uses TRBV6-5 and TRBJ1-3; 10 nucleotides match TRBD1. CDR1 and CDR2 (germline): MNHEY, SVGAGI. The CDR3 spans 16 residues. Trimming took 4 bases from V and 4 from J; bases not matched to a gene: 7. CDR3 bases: TGTGCCAGCAGTTGGAGACAGGGGGCGCAAGGAAACACCATATATTTT. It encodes CASSWRQGAQGNTIYF.

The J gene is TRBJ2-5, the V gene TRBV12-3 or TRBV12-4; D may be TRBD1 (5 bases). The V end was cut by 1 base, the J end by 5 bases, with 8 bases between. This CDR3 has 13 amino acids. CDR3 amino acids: CASSLGGAETQYF. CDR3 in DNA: TGTGCCAGCAGTTTAGGGGGCGCGGAGACCCAGTACTTC.

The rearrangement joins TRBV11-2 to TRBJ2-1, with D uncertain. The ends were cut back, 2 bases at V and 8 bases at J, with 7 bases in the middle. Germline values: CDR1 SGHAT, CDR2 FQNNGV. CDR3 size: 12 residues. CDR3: CASSLRVDEQFF. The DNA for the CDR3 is TGTGCCAGCAGCTTAAGAGTAGATGAGCAGTTCTTC.

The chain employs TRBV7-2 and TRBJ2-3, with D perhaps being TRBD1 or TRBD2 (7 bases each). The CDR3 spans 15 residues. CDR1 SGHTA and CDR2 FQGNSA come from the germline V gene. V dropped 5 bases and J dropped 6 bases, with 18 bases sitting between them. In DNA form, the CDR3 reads TGTGCCAGCAGCCAGGGGGGGGCGCTGGGCGATACGCAGTATTTT. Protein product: CASSQGGALGDTQYF.

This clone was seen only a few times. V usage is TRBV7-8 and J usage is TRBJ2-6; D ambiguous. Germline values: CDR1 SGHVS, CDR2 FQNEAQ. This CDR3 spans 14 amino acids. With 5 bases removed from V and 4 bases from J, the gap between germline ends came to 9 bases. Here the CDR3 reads CASSPNPGANVLTF. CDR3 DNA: TGTGCCAGCAGCCCAAACCCCGGGGCCAACGTCCTGACTTTC.

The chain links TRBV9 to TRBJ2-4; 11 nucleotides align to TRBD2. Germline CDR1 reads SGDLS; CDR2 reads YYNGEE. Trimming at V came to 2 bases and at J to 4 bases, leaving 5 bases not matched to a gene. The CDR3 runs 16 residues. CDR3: CASSVSGRAPKNIQYF. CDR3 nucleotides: TGTGCCAGCAGCGTTAGCGGGAGGGCCCCAAAAAACATTCAGTACTTC.

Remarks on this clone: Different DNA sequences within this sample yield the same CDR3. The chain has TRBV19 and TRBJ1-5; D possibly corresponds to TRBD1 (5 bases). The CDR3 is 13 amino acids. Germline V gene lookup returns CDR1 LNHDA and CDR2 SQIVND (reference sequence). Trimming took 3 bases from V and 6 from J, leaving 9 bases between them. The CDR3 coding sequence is TGTGCCAGTAGTATGGTTGGGGGTCAGCCCCAGCATTTT. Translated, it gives CASSMVGGQPQHF.